The 23 T cell receptor beta chains below all came from one sample that was sequenced in a study of shared clonotypes between healthy human individuals. TCRdb's table, derived via immunoSEQ multiplex PCR, lists solely in-frame clones and lacks some. The sample lists around 2,000,000 clones, around 95% occurring once. What was sequenced was naive CD4+ T cells sorted from blood. Described subset: CD45RA+ positively selected. The receptors come from a man aged 18 to 30 in good health.

The J gene is TRBJ2-3, the V gene TRBV9, with TRBD2 matching over 9 bases. V lost 4 bases to trimming and J lost 0 bases; unmatched junction nucleotides: 9. The CDR3 totals 17 residues. Germline V CDR1 and CDR2: SGDLS, YYNGEE. CDR3: CASSPRLAALSTDTQYF. In DNA, the CDR3 is TGTGCCAGCAGCCCCCGACTAGCGGCACTTAGCACAGATACGCAGTATTTT.

The V gene is TRBV11-2, the J gene TRBJ2-2; D may be TRBD1 (5 bases). Trimming pared 3 bases from V and 6 bases from J, leaving 5 bases between. CDR1 SGHAT and CDR2 FQNNGV come from the germline V gene. This CDR3 has 12 residues. The chain's CDR3 is CASSLTAGELFF. In nucleotides, the CDR3 is TGTGCCAGCAGCTTGACAGCCGGGGAGCTGTTTTTT.

This chain uses TRBV2 with TRBJ2-2; TRBD2 matches 9 bases. Trimming removed 2 bases from V and 1 base from J; junction bases left unmatched: 5. Germline-derived CDR1 and CDR2 are SNHLY and FYNNEI. The CDR3 runs 17 residues. The CDR3 reads CASSEPSGALNTGELFF. The CDR3, as DNA: TGTGCCAGCAGTGAACCTAGCGGGGCCTTGAACACCGGGGAGCTGTTTTTT.

This clone was detected ten times or more. This chain's CDR3 is CASRSIPTDTQYF. The CDR3 region has the DNA TGTGCCAGTAGATCTATACCGACAGATACGCAGTATTTT. The V and J genes are TRBV19 and TRBJ2-3; D gene ambiguous. The germline V gene has CDR1 LNHDA and CDR2 SQIVND (reference sequence). This CDR3 contains 13 residues. V lost 6 bases to trimming and J lost 3 bases, with 10 bases between them.

A note on this clone: This may come from a read error, since a much larger clone is one base off. This same CDR3 is encoded by further DNA sequences in the sample. This chain links TRBV30 with TRBJ2-2; D uncertain. Germline V gives CDR1 GTSNPN, CDR2 SVGIG (reference sequence). CDR3 size: 11 residues. V gave up 5 bases and J gave up 3 bases, with 4 bases separating them. The CDR3 coding sequence is TGTGCCTGGGCATACACCGGGGAGCTGTTTTTT. Its protein product is CAWAYTGELFF. The whole variable domain, remainder taken from reference TRBV30 and TRBJ2-2, is SQTIHQWPATLVQPVGSPLSLECTVEGTSNPNLYWYRQAAGRGLQLLFYSVGIGQISSEVPQNLSASRPQDRQFILSSKKLLLSDSGFYLCAWAYTGELFFGEGSRLTVL.

The chain employs TRBV1 and TRBJ2-3; TRBD2, the table's D call, was not compared with the DNA. TRBV1 corresponds to a pseudogene. The CDR3 covers 19 residues. CDR3 residues: CTSPPTSGRDQNFTDTQYF. The CDR3 coding sequence is TGCACCAGCCCCCCGACTAGCGGGAGGGATCAGAACTTCACAGATACGCAGTATTTT.

A single count supports this clone. The chain couples TRBV7-3 to TRBJ2-5, with 8 bases fitting TRBD1. The CDR3 is 15 residues long. Germline CDR1 and CDR2: SGHTA and FQGTGA. The trim removed 4 bases at V and 2 bases at J, leaving 6 bases unmatched. CDR3 loop: CASSSGQGPQETQYF. In nucleotides, the CDR3 is TGTGCCAGCAGCTCCGGACAGGGACCACAAGAGACCCAGTACTTC.

The rearrangement links TRBV30 to TRBJ1-6; D not resolved. The CDR3 runs to 15 residues. Trimming pared 3 bases from V and 4 bases from J, leaving 13 bases between. CDR1 is GTSNPN and CDR2 is SVGIG in the germline V gene (reference sequence). CDR3 nucleotide sequence: TGTGCCTGGAGCCTAAAGGGCCTATATAATTCACCCCTCCACTTT. Its translation is CAWSLKGLYNSPLHF.

The rearrangement joins TRBV4-1 to TRBJ2-1; the match to TRBD2 covers 12 bases. The CDR3 spans 15 residues. J gave up 6 bases and V 4 bases, and 4 bases lay outside the gene matches. Germline V gene sequence: CDR1 MGHRA, CDR2 YSYEKL. The CDR3 region is CASSLGLAGSNEQFF. CDR3 sequence (DNA): TGCGCCAGCAGCCTCGGACTAGCGGGGAGCAATGAGCAGTTCTTC.

The chain combines TRBV5-1 with TRBJ2-7; the match to TRBD2 covers 10 bases. Germline V gives CDR1 SGHRS, CDR2 YFSETQ. This CDR3 has 16 residues. Trimming cost V 4 bases and J 5 bases; bases outside gene matches: 12. CDR3: CASSPRASGSSHEQYF. In DNA, the CDR3 is TGCGCCAGCAGCCCCCGGGCTAGCGGGAGTTCCCACGAGCAGTACTTC.

The chain employs TRBV28 and TRBJ2-5, with 7 positions matching TRBD2. CDR3 length: 18 amino acids. Germline V gene data show CDR1 as MDHEN and CDR2 as SYDVKM. V gave up 4 bases and J gave up 4 bases; unmatched junction bases: 18. The CDR3 loop is CASSYLKLWGGVVETQYF. CDR3 bases: TGTGCCAGCAGTTACTTGAAACTATGGGGAGGGGTCGTAGAGACCCAGTACTTC. Full variable domain (rest looked up from reference TRBV28 and TRBJ2-5): DVKVTQSSRYLVKRTGEKVFLECVQDMDHENMFWYRQDPGLGLRLIYFSYDVKMKEKGDIPEGYSVSREKKERFSLILESASTNQTSMYLCASSYLKLWGGVVETQYFGPGTRLLVL.

V gene TRBV6-6 combines with J gene TRBJ1-1; D not resolved. Germline values: CDR1 MNHNY, CDR2 SVGAGI (reference sequence). The CDR3 has 12 residues. V gave up 9 bases and J gave up 1 base, with 9 bases separating them. The CDR3 reads CASYQENTEAFF. The DNA of the CDR3 is TGTGCCAGTTATCAGGAGAACACTGAAGCTTTCTTT.

V gene TRBV5-6 combines with J gene TRBJ2-5; tentative D call: TRBD1 (6 bases). This CDR3 is built from 14 residues. Germline V gives CDR1 SGHDT, CDR2 YYEEEE. Trimming took 0 bases from V and 1 from J, leaving 7 bases between them. This CDR3 reads CASSLGDTQETQYF. As DNA, the CDR3 is TGTGCCAGCAGCTTGGGGGACACCCAAGAGACCCAGTACTTC.

About this clone itself: The same CDR3 arises from other DNA sequences in this sample as well. The chain recombines TRBV5-6 with TRBJ2-2, with D maybe TRBD2 (5 bases). Germline V gives CDR1 SGHDT, CDR2 YYEEEE. The CDR3 runs to 13 residues. The ends were cut back, 4 bases at V and 4 bases at J, with 8 bases in the middle. In DNA, the CDR3 is TGTGCCAGCAGCCGGGATTTCACCGGGGAGCTGTTTTTT. This encodes CASSRDFTGELFF.

This rearrangement joins TRBV4-1 to TRBJ1-2; possibly TRBD1 for D (6 bases). Germline V gene sequence: CDR1 MGHRA, CDR2 YSYEKL. V was pared by 0 bases and J by 3 bases, with 11 bases between. The CDR3 runs 15 residues. CDR3: CASSQDRGRDYGYTF. Written as DNA, the CDR3 is TGCGCCAGCAGCCAAGATCGGGGGCGCGACTATGGCTACACCTTC.

The chain is built from TRBV29-1 and TRBJ1-3; maybe TRBD1 (5 bases). The germline V gene has CDR1 SQVTM and CDR2 ANQGSEA. CDR3 length: 15 amino acids. V lost 6 bases to trimming and J lost 1 base, with 16 bases between them. CDR3 region: CSVAGTDSSGNTIYF. CDR3 bases: TGCAGCGTGGCCGGGACGGACTCGTCTGGAAACACCATATATTTT.

V is TRBV2 and J is TRBJ1-6, with a possible D match to TRBD1 (5 bases). V lost 6 bases and J 5 bases, leaving 17 bases between the germline ends. Germline-derived CDR1 and CDR2 are SNHLY and FYNNEI. This CDR3 comprises 16 residues. The CDR3 DNA follows: TGTGCCAGCAGGATCACCGGGACGGCTCATAATTCACCCCTCCACTTT. This sequence encodes CASRITGTAHNSPLHF.

The chain has TRBV28 and TRBJ1-5; 10 nucleotides match TRBD1. CDR3 length equals 16 residues. With 6 bases clipped from V and 3 bases from J, the junction kept 8 bases outside the gene matches. CDR1 and CDR2 (germline): MDHEN, SYDVKM. The CDR3 coding sequence is TGTGCCAGCAGGGTAGGGGGACAGGGGAACAATCAGCCCCAGCATTTT. It translates to CASRVGGQGNNQPQHF.

The chain joins TRBV6-5 to TRBJ2-7; D unclear. The germline gives CDR1 MNHEY, CDR2 SVGAGI. V was trimmed by 3 bases and J by 3 bases, leaving 9 bases between them. The CDR3 runs to 13 residues. The CDR3 coding sequence is TGTGCCAGCAGTTATAACAGAAACTACGAGCAGTACTTC. Its protein product is CASSYNRNYEQYF.

The chain couples TRBV27 to TRBJ2-3; possible D gene TRBD1, 5 bases. The germline V gene has CDR1 MNHEY and CDR2 SMNVEV (reference sequence). CDR3 length: 15 amino acids. Trimming cost V 4 bases and J 2 bases, with 13 bases left between them. The CDR3 region is CASSSPLRDTDTQYF. The CDR3 DNA reads as TGTGCCAGCAGTTCCCCCCTCAGGGACACAGATACGCAGTATTTT.

This chain uses TRBV20-1 with TRBJ1-2, with D uncertain. The CDR3 length is 10 residues. Germline CDR1 and CDR2: DFQATT and SNEGSKA (reference sequence). With 3 bases removed from V and 12 bases from J, the gap between germline ends came to 11 bases. The CDR3 loop reads CSARRESDTF. For the CDR3, the DNA is TGCAGTGCTAGGCGTGAGAGCGACACCTTC.

The chain links TRBV5-5 to TRBJ1-5; D is undetermined. Germline V gives CDR1 SGHKS, CDR2 YYEKEE (reference sequence). This CDR3 has 16 residues. Trimming pared 3 bases from V and 1 base from J, leaving 14 bases between. CDR3 DNA sequence: TGTGCCAGCAGCTCCTACGCAGGCTGGAGCAATCAGCCCCAGCATTTT. Translating gives CASSSYAGWSNQPQHF.

A note on this clone: A read error may be the cause here, since a much bigger clone is one base away. The same CDR3 arises from other DNA sequences in this sample as well. The chain links TRBV29-1 to TRBJ1-5; D gene uncertain. V was shortened by 4 bases and J by 0 bases, with 4 bases between the two germline ends. Per the germline V gene, CDR1 is SQVTM and CDR2 is ANQGSEA. CDR3 length: 12 amino acids. CDR3: CSVAGSNQPQHF. DNA for the CDR3: TGCAGCGTTGCAGGTAGCAATCAGCCCCAGCATTTT.